The 13 T cell receptor beta chains below all came from one sample that was sequenced in a study of cytomegalovirus exposure and HLA in healthy donors. With 60 Vbeta and 13 Jbeta primers, the PCR was carried out. The assay was immunoSEQ multiplex PCR, and TCRdb's table has in-frame clones only and misses some. The sample consists of 100,000 to 150,000 clones, about three quarters of them appearing once. Sequenced: PBMCs. The receptor set was obtained from a woman aged 60-75 years in good health and CMV-seropositive.

A few counts support this clone. V gene TRBV4-3 combines with J gene TRBJ2-1; 11 bases map to TRBD2. This CDR3 comprises 17 residues. Trimming took 3 bases from V and 2 from J; bases not matched to a gene: 6. The germline V gene has CDR1 LGHNA and CDR2 YSLEER. The DNA for the CDR3 is TGCGCCAGCAGCCAGTCACCGGGACTAGCGGCCTACAATGAGCAGTTCTTC. Translation gives CASSQSPGLAAYNEQFF.

This rearrangement joins TRBV7-2 to TRBJ2-3; TRBD2 might be the D (5 bases). Trimming removed 3 bases from V and 2 bases from J, with 12 bases in between. The V gene's germline CDR1 is SGHTA and CDR2 FQGNSA. This CDR3 comprises 15 residues. The CDR3: CASSFLAWTTDTQYF. The CDR3 DNA sequence: TGTGCCAGCAGCTTCCTAGCTTGGACCACAGATACGCAGTATTTT.

The chain recombines TRBV14 with TRBJ2-3; TRBD1 matches 9 bases. This CDR3 has 15 residues. Germline trimming cut 4 bases from V and 4 bases from J; bases unmatched to any gene: 6. Germline CDR1 SGHDN, CDR2 FVKESK. CDR3 DNA sequence: TGTGCCAGCAGCCTCCTCACAGGGGGCGCAGATACGCAGTATTTT. As protein: CASSLLTGGADTQYF.

V usage is TRBV19 and J usage is TRBJ2-3, with 11 bases aligning to TRBD2. The J segment lost 4 bases and the V segment lost 4 bases, leaving 4 bases of the junction unmatched. Germline assignment: CDR1 LNHDA and CDR2 SQIVND (reference sequence). The length of the CDR3 is 15 residues. The CDR3 sequence: CASSRLAGGSDTQYF. The CDR3 DNA follows: TGTGCCAGTAGTAGGCTAGCGGGAGGCTCAGATACGCAGTATTTT.

This clone was seen just once. The chain employs TRBV25-1 and TRBJ1-5; D may be TRBD1 (6 bases). The CDR3 is 13 residues long. Looked up from germline, CDR1 is MGHDK and CDR2 is SYGVNS. Trimming took off 7 bases at V and 3 bases at J, with 10 bases between the two ends. Here the CDR3 DNA reads TGTGCCAGCATAGGACAGAACAATCAGCCCCAGCATTTT. Translating gives CASIGQNNQPQHF.

J is TRBJ1-4 and V is TRBV19, with a tentative D call TRBD1 (6 bases). This CDR3 has 15 amino acids. The V gene lost 4 bases and the J gene lost 11 bases, with 20 bases spanning the gap. Germline CDR1 LNHDA, CDR2 SQIVND (reference sequence). The CDR3 DNA is TGTGCCAGTAGTAGGGGGGGGGCGCAACCCCCGAAACTGTTTTTT. It is translated as CASSRGGAQPPKLFF.

The chain combines TRBV5-4 with TRBJ2-6, with 12 bases lining up with TRBD2. This CDR3 is built from 18 residues. Looked up from germline, CDR1 is SGHNT and CDR2 is YYREEE (reference sequence). V gave up 4 bases and J gave up 0 bases; unmatched junction bases: 5. This chain's CDR3 is CASSRASGGASGANVLTF. As DNA, the CDR3 is TGTGCCAGCAGCCGAGCTAGCGGGGGGGCCTCTGGGGCCAACGTCCTGACTTTC.

The genes are TRBV29-1 and TRBJ1-1, with 11 bases aligning to TRBD1. The CDR3 totals 13 residues. The junction had 4 bases not matched to a gene; V was cut back by 7 bases and J by 3 bases. From germline, CDR1 is SQVTM and CDR2 ANQGSEA. The CDR3 protein is CSAGQGADTEAFF. As DNA, the CDR3 is TGCAGCGCTGGACAGGGGGCGGACACTGAAGCTTTCTTT.

In this sample, this clone turned up a few times. V is TRBV19 and J is TRBJ2-2; 10 bases fit TRBD1. Germline CDR1 LNHDA, CDR2 SQIVND (reference sequence). The CDR3 consists of 14 residues. Trimming removed 9 bases from V and 9 bases from J; junction bases left unmatched: 10. CDR3 in DNA: TGTGCCAGCTCAGACAGGGGGCTTAGCCGGGAGCTGTTTTTT. Translated: CASSDRGLSRELFF.

The rearrangement joins TRBV5-1 to TRBJ1-2; 7 bases line up with TRBD1. The CDR3 consists of 15 residues. CDR1 and CDR2 from the germline V gene are SGHRS and YFSETQ. J gave up 6 bases and V 0 bases, and 8 bases lay outside the gene matches. The CDR3 nucleotides read TGCGCCAGCAGCTTGGGTGTCCAGGGGGTAGATGGCTACACCTTC. It yields the protein CASSLGVQGVDGYTF.

There are a few counts of this clone. This chain joins TRBV10-2 and TRBJ2-7; 14 positions match TRBD2. Trimming took 7 bases from V and 0 from J; bases not matched to a gene: 5. The germline CDR1 and CDR2 sequences are WSHSY and SAAADI. The CDR3 is made up of 16 amino acids. CDR3 in DNA: TGCGCCAGCACGGGACTAGCGGGGGCGAGCTCCTACGAGCAGTACTTC. It is translated as CASTGLAGASSYEQYF.

This clone was counted between two and nine times. The chain couples TRBV5-4 to TRBJ2-3, with a possible D match to TRBD2 (6 bases). CDR1 SGHNT and CDR2 YYREEE come from the germline V gene (reference sequence). CDR3 size: 14 residues. Trimming removed 4 bases at V and 10 bases at J, with 19 bases between. CDR3 sequence: CASSPGTSLDAQYF. DNA for the CDR3: TGTGCCAGCAGCCCCGGGACTTCCCTAGACGCGCAGTATTTT.

The CDR3: CASSLVERNEQFF. DNA for the CDR3: TGCGCCAGCAGCTTGGTGGAGCGAAATGAGCAGTTCTTC. The chain has TRBV5-1 and TRBJ2-1; no definite D call. The CDR3 totals 13 residues. Per germline, CDR1 SGHRS and CDR2 YFSETQ. The V and J ends lost 0 bases and 7 bases respectively, with 8 bases between them.